These T cell receptor beta chains were read from a single sample in a study of T cells in Graves' hyperthyroidism and ophthalmopathy. Using its own MiXCR run on the multiplex PCR reads, TCRdb lists one record per CDR3 protein. The data show 560,000 or so distinct CDR3 sequences, with just under 20% seen just once and 40% to 50% held by the top ten. Sequencing was carried out using blood. All receptors come from a middle-aged man with Graves' ophthalmopathy. CDR3s include the opening cysteine and the closing phenylalanine or tryptophan. A D gene is named only where the DNA matches it firmly. Clone size, where shown, is once, few, many, or a class for clones that have expanded.

J gene,V gene,D gene,clone size,CDR3 DNA,CDR3 protein
TRBJ1-3,TRBV20-1,NA,few,TGCAGTGCTAGAAATGGAAACACCATATATTTT,CSARNGNTIYF
TRBJ1-2,TRBV12-3/TRBV12-4,TRBD1,many,TGTGCCAGCAGCCCAGGACAGGGGAGCGGCTACACCTTC,CASSPGQGSGYTF
TRBJ2-3,TRBV20-1,TRBD2,many,TGCAGTGCCAATCTAGCGGGACTGGAAGATACGCAGTATTTT,CSANLAGLEDTQYF
TRBJ2-1,TRBV19,NA,NA,TGTGCCAGTACTCCCCTTGCAATGGGAAATGAGCAGTTCTTC,CASTPLAMGNEQFF
TRBJ1-3,TRBV20-1,NA,NA,TGCAGTGCTAACAGGGATACTGGAAACACCATATATTTT,CSANRDTGNTIYF
TRBJ1-1,TRBV18,NA,NA,TGTGCCAGCTCACCCGCCCAGGCCCCCGCCACTGAAGCTTTCTTT,CASSPAQAPATEAFF
TRBJ1-2,TRBV20-1,NA,few,TGCAGTGCTAGAGATCATGGGGGTTTGTACGGCTACACCTTC,CSARDHGGLYGYTF
TRBJ2-7,TRBV7-9,TRBD1,many,TGTGCCAGCAGCAGACGACAGGGGGGAACCTACGAGCAGTACTTC,CASSRRQGGTYEQYF
TRBJ1-4,TRBV7-9,TRBD1,NA,TGTGCCACCCCGAGGGACAGGACGGGTAATGAAAAACTGTTTTTT,CATPRDRTGNEKLFF
TRBJ1-2,TRBV11-2,NA,many,TGTGCCAGCAGTTCCTCCGGGACCCATGGAGGCTACACCTTC,CASSSSGTHGGYTF
TRBJ2-5,TRBV6-1,TRBD2,NA,TGTGCCAGCAAATGGACTAGCGGGGGCCCTCTTGGTGAGACCCAGTACTTC,CASKWTSGGPLGETQYF